The 14 T cell receptor beta chains below all came from one sample that was sequenced in a study of blood T cell repertoires in COVID-19. TCRdb keeps only in-frame clones here, not all; method: immunoSEQ multiplex PCR. Altogether roughly 200,000 clones are present, approximately 83% being singletons, with the ten largest covering under 30%. Sequenced: peripheral blood. All receptors come from a man in his forties with acute or convalescent COVID-19.

This clone was observed a single time. The gene calls are TRBV27 and TRBJ2-1; TRBD1 aligns across 8 bases. This CDR3 has 15 amino acids. CDR1 MNHEY and CDR2 SMNVEV come from the germline V gene (reference sequence). Unmatched junction bases numbered 8, after V lost 6 bases and J lost 4 bases. CDR3 bases: TGTGCCAGCAGCCGGACAGGGCGGGCGTACAATGAGCAGTTCTTC. Translation: CASSRTGRAYNEQFF.

J is TRBJ2-7 and V is TRBV3-1 (or the pseudogene TRBV3-2); no definite D call. V lost 4 bases and J lost 2, with 15 bases in between. CDR3 length equals 15 residues. Germline-derived CDR1 and CDR2 are LGHDT and YNNKEL (reference sequence). CDR3 coding DNA: TGTGCCAGCAGCCCGTTCCGCGGAACTACCTACGAGCAGTACTTC. It is translated as CASSPFRGTTYEQYF.

This clone was found once. This rearrangement joins TRBV27 to TRBJ1-6; the match to TRBD1 covers 8 bases. V shed 5 bases, J shed 4 bases, and the junction held 10 bases outside the gene matches. The CDR3 loop spans 17 amino acids. Germline V gene data show CDR1 as MNHEY and CDR2 as SMNVEV (reference sequence). CDR3 region: CASSEFQGAGYNSPLHF. The CDR3 nucleotides read TGTGCCAGCAGTGAATTCCAGGGGGCTGGTTATAATTCACCCCTCCACTTT.

Ten or more counts support this clone. The chain combines TRBV6-2 or TRBV6-3 with TRBJ2-3; TRBD2 agrees at 9 bases. The V gene end was trimmed by 2 bases and the J gene end by 2 bases; junction bases not matched to a gene: 8. CDR3 length equals 17 residues. In germline, CDR1 is MNHEY, CDR2 SVGEGT. The CDR3 loop reads CASSYDEREAHTDTQYF. The CDR3 nucleotides are TGTGCCAGCAGTTACGACGAGCGGGAGGCCCACACAGATACGCAGTATTTT.

This clone was counted once. The rearrangement uses TRBV5-1 and TRBJ2-3; 8 bases match TRBD1. Germline CDR1 and CDR2: SGHRS and YFSETQ. This CDR3 is built from 16 residues. The V gene end was trimmed by 0 bases and the J gene end by 3 bases; junction bases not matched to a gene: 6. The CDR3 spells CASSLDRGSITDTQYF. In DNA form, the CDR3 reads TGCGCCAGCAGCTTGGACAGGGGGTCAATAACAGATACGCAGTATTTT.

The CDR3: CASSISRTGELFF. CDR3 bases: TGTGCCAGTAGTATCTCGCGGACCGGGGAGCTGTTTTTT. The V and J genes are TRBV19 and TRBJ2-2; the D is unclear. Germline assignment: CDR1 LNHDA and CDR2 SQIVND (reference sequence). The CDR3 length is 13 residues. Trimming removed 3 bases at V and 5 bases at J, with 7 bases between.

The chain couples TRBV6-5 to TRBJ1-6; 9 nucleotides align to TRBD1. The CDR3 length is 14 residues. With 7 bases clipped from V and 9 bases from J, the junction kept 7 bases outside the gene matches. Germline CDR1 and CDR2: MNHEY and SVGAGI. The CDR3 is CASKPGQGGSPLHF. In DNA, the CDR3 is TGTGCCAGCAAACCGGGACAGGGAGGTTCACCCCTCCACTTT.

The chain combines TRBV19 with TRBJ2-7; D is possibly TRBD2 (5 bases). Germline CDR1 reads LNHDA; CDR2 reads SQIVND (reference sequence). The ends were cut back, 1 base at V and 5 bases at J, with 12 bases in the middle. The CDR3 is 14 residues long. CDR3 bases: TGTGCCAGTAGTATAGGGGAGTCGGCCGACGAGCAGTACTTC. Amino acid sequence: CASSIGESADEQYF.

V usage is TRBV7-6 and J usage is TRBJ1-4, with D unresolved. This CDR3 is built from 15 residues. V lost 2 bases and J 5 bases, leaving 12 bases between the germline ends. Germline V CDR1 and CDR2: SGHVS, FNYEAQ. The CDR3 nucleotides read TGTGCCAGCAGCTTATGGGCAGAGCGGAATGAAAAACTGTTTTTT. Translated: CASSLWAERNEKLFF.

The V and J genes are TRBV5-1 and TRBJ1-2; 9 bases fit TRBD1. CDR1 is SGHRS, CDR2 YFSETQ, per germline. The junction had 3 bases not matched to a gene; V was cut back by 4 bases and J by 2 bases. The CDR3 length is 14 residues. In DNA form, the CDR3 reads TGCGCCAGCAGCCCCGGGACAGGGAACTATGGCTACACCTTC. It encodes CASSPGTGNYGYTF.

The chain combines TRBV5-1 with TRBJ2-2, with no clear D. Germline V gene data show CDR1 as SGHRS and CDR2 as YFSETQ. This CDR3 comprises 16 residues. Between the trimmed V and J ends, which lost 3 bases and 2 bases, there was a span of 14 bases. CDR3 DNA: TGCGCCAGCAGCTCGCACTTGGGCATTAACACCGGGGAGCTGTTTTTT. Protein sequence: CASSSHLGINTGELFF.

Concerning this clone itself: The same CDR3 arises from other DNA sequences in this sample as well. The CDR3 region has the DNA TGTGCCAGCAGCCTAGACAGGGTCACCGGGGAGCTGTTTTTT. It specifies CASSLDRVTGELFF. The rearrangement uses TRBV7-2 and TRBJ2-2, with TRBD1 matching over 7 bases. V dropped 5 bases and J dropped 4; count of bases not matched to a gene: 4. The CDR3 spans 14 residues. From germline, CDR1 is SGHTA and CDR2 FQGNSA.

The CDR3 is CATLRDSTYEQYF. The CDR3 bases are TGTGCCACCCTCCGGGACTCAACCTACGAGCAGTACTTC. V and J are TRBV28 and TRBJ2-7; possibly TRBD2 for D (6 bases). Trimming shortened V by 10 bases and J by 2 bases, and 15 bases separated the two germline ends. CDR1 and CDR2 (germline): MDHEN, SYDVKM. The CDR3 length is 13 residues.

The chain carries TRBV18 and TRBJ2-6; maybe TRBD1 (6 bases). Germline V CDR1 and CDR2: KGHSH, LQKENI. This CDR3 spans 15 amino acids. With 4 bases removed from V and 2 bases from J, the gap between germline ends came to 9 bases. The CDR3 sequence is CASSQQGAGANVLTF. The CDR3 DNA reads as TGTGCCAGCTCACAACAGGGTGCTGGGGCCAACGTCCTGACTTTC.